This TCR beta chain was identified during a study of blood T cell repertoires in COVID-19. At the level of the study: The samples span acute and convalescent COVID-19 from the United States, Italy and Spain.

The repertoire was sequenced with immunoSEQ multiplex PCR; TCRdb's copy has only in-frame clones and lacks some. The data hold about 220,000 clones, with approximately 83% observed a single time. This clone was counted ten times or more. The CDR3 has 14 residues. V shed 5 bases and J 6 bases; nucleotides not matched to a gene: 7. From germline, CDR1 is MDHEN and CDR2 SYDVKM. The TCR comes from a woman in her 30s who had recovered from COVID-19. Source material: peripheral blood. The gene calls are TRBV28 and TRBJ2-1, with TRBD2 matching over 7 bases. CDR3 bases: TGTGCCAGCAGTCAGGGCGGGAGTAGCAATGAGCAGTTCTTC. It codes for CASSQGGSSNEQFF.